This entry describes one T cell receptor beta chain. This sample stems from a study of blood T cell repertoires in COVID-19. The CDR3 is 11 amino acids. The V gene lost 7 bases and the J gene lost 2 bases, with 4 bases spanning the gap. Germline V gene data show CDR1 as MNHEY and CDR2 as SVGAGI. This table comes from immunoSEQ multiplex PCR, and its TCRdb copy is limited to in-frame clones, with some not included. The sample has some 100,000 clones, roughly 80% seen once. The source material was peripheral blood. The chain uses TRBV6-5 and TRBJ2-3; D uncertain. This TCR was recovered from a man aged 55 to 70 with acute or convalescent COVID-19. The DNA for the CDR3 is TGTGCCAGCACCAACACAGATACGCAGTATTTT. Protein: CASTNTDTQYF.